This T cell receptor beta chain originates from a study of Ad26.COV2.S vaccination and SARS-CoV-2 variants. Study-wide context: Into the muscle, Ad26.COV2.S was dosed once or twice, 56 days apart.

Some clones are missing from TCRdb's copy, which holds only in-frame ones; the method was immunoSEQ multiplex PCR. The sample includes roughly 700,000 clones, more than 70% of them seen just once. Treatment denoted: around 19 received Ad26.COV2.S at low or high dose, single or two shots; roughly 5 received placebo; per-sample allocation not given. Day 63 after the first vaccine or placebo injection was the time point for sampling. It was Wuhan-strain SARS-CoV-2 spike that the Ad26 vaccine vector expressed. CDR3 length equals 19 residues. CDR1 and CDR2 from the germline V gene are LNHDA and SQIVND (reference sequence). J gave up 3 bases and V 3 bases, and 11 bases lay outside the gene matches.

The material was peripheral blood, obtained in a trial of Ad26.COV2.S vaccine versus placebo. The receptor was derived from a person aged 18-65 years who received the Ad26.COV2.S COVID-19 vaccine or a placebo. The chain couples TRBV19 to TRBJ2-1, with TRBD2 matching over 13 bases. CDR3 in DNA: TGTGCCAGTAGTATCCGTCGACTAGCGGGGGGCTCGATCTACAATGAGCAGTTCTTC. It encodes CASSIRRLAGGSIYNEQFF.